A single sample gave rise to the 24 T cell receptor beta chains below, sequenced in a study of shared clonotypes between healthy human individuals. TCRdb's copy holds only in-frame clones and misses some; the assay was immunoSEQ multiplex PCR. Found here are hundreds of thousands of clones, around 96% of them singletons; the top ten hold about 0.11%. Selected positively for CCR7 and CD45RO-negative, naive CD8 cells excluded terminally differentiated effector memory CD45RA+ cells. Sequenced sample: naive CD8+ T cells sorted from blood. Every receptor here comes from a woman aged 25 to 45 in good health.

The gene calls are TRBV5-1 and TRBJ2-1, with a possible D match to TRBD2 (5 bases). The V gene lost 0 bases and the J gene lost 7 bases, with 20 bases spanning the gap. The germline V gene has CDR1 SGHRS and CDR2 YFSETQ. This CDR3 has 17 residues. The CDR3 protein is CASSLVMVSVNRNEQFF. Written as DNA, the CDR3 is TGCGCCAGCAGCTTGGTTATGGTTAGCGTAAACCGTAATGAGCAGTTCTTC. The full variable domain, in which reference TRBV5-1 and TRBJ2-1 provide the parts outside the CDR3, is KAGVTQTPRYLIKTRGQQVTLSCSPISGHRSVSWYQQTPGQGLQFLFEYFSETQRNKGNFPGRFSGRQFSNSRSEMNVSTLELGDSALYLCASSLVMVSVNRNEQFFGPGTRLTVL.

J is TRBJ1-2 and V is TRBV7-9; D is possibly TRBD1 (5 bases). Trimming pared 5 bases from V and 4 bases from J, leaving 11 bases between. Germline-derived CDR1 and CDR2 are SEHNR and FQNEAQ (reference sequence). The length of the CDR3 is 13 residues. The CDR3 is CASSEGMTYGYTF. DNA of the CDR3: TGTGCCAGCAGCGAGGGGATGACCTATGGCTACACCTTC. The whole variable domain, remainder taken from reference TRBV7-9 and TRBJ1-2, is DTGVSQNPRHKITKRGQNVTFRCDPISEHNRLYWYRQTLGQGPEFLTYFQNEAQLEKSRLLSDRFSAERPKGSFSTLEIQRTEQGDSAMYLCASSEGMTYGYTFGSGTRLTVV.

This clone occurred a few times. V gene TRBV10-2 combines with J gene TRBJ2-7; D is uncertain. The CDR3 runs 11 residues. Trimming cost V 0 bases and J 5 bases, with 2 bases left between them. The germline V gene has CDR1 WSHSY and CDR2 SAAADI. The CDR3: CASSESHEQYF. DNA for the CDR3: TGCGCCAGCAGTGAGTCCCACGAGCAGTACTTC.

The chain has TRBV7-2 and TRBJ1-2, with D unresolved. V shed 2 bases and J shed 0 bases, with 10 bases lying between them. Germline CDR1 SGHTA, CDR2 FQGNSA. CDR3 length: 15 residues. The CDR3: CASSLLSVSNYGYTF. CDR3 DNA sequence: TGTGCCAGCAGCTTATTGTCCGTTTCTAACTATGGCTACACCTTC.

On this clone: The junction departs from the called germline gene at one end, perhaps through a read error. The chain links TRBV29-1 to TRBJ2-1, with 7 bases identical to TRBD2. Germline CDR1 reads SQVTM; CDR2 reads ANQGSEA. This CDR3 is built from 14 residues. The CDR3 DNA reads TGCAGCGTGGAAGGACTAGTGAAGTACAATGAGCAGTTCTTC. Translated: CSVEGLVKYNEQFF.

This chain links TRBV28 with TRBJ2-7, with 7 bases matching TRBD2. The trim removed 10 bases at V and 0 bases at J, leaving 12 bases unmatched. CDR1 is MDHEN, CDR2 SYDVKM, per germline. This CDR3 contains 15 residues. CDR3 bases: TGTGCCACGACGGGTGCGGGAGAGATCTCCTACGAGCAGTACTTC. This encodes CATTGAGEISYEQYF.

This clone is a singleton in its sample. The chain couples TRBV30 to TRBJ2-1; D might be TRBD2 (5 bases). The CDR3 is made up of 15 amino acids. Per the germline V gene, CDR1 is GTSNPN and CDR2 is SVGIG (reference sequence). With 0 bases removed from V and 0 bases from J, the gap between germline ends came to 9 bases. CDR3 protein: CAWSVFGDSYNEQFF. The DNA for the CDR3 is TGTGCCTGGAGTGTATTCGGGGACTCCTACAATGAGCAGTTCTTC.

The rearrangement uses TRBV2 and TRBJ2-3; D may correspond to TRBD1 or TRBD2 (5 bases each). This CDR3 is built from 20 residues. V was cut by 4 bases and J by 5 bases, with 31 bases left in between. The germline V gene has CDR1 SNHLY and CDR2 FYNNEI. Written as DNA, the CDR3 is TGTGCCAGCAGTGTACAGGACCAAAACGGTGATCCGGGAAAGTTAGATACGCAGTATTTT. Encoded protein: CASSVQDQNGDPGKLDTQYF.

The chain recombines TRBV7-9 with TRBJ2-1; 9 bases align to TRBD2. V lost 7 bases and J lost 7; bases outside the gene matches: 8. This CDR3 has 14 residues. Germline V lookup: CDR1 SEHNR, CDR2 FQNEAQ (reference sequence). CDR3 sequence: CASTNSGSGNEQFF. CDR3 coding DNA: TGTGCCAGCACTAATAGCGGGAGTGGGAATGAGCAGTTCTTC.

The J gene is TRBJ2-7, the V gene TRBV2; either TRBD1 or TRBD2 may supply D (5 bases each). Germline CDR1 reads SNHLY; CDR2 reads FYNNEI. V was clipped by 1 base and J by 2 bases, with 12 bases between them. There are 15 residues in the CDR3. CDR3 sequence (DNA): TGTGCCAGCAGTGAAGGGGACCTGGGCCCCTACGAGCAGTACTTC. This codes for CASSEGDLGPYEQYF.

This chain joins TRBV7-9 and TRBJ2-3, with D perhaps matching TRBD2 (6 bases). V was cut by 6 bases and J by 6 bases, with 25 bases left in between. The germline V gene encodes CDR1 SEHNR and CDR2 FQNEAQ (reference sequence). The CDR3 covers 17 residues. Here the CDR3 DNA reads TGTGCCAGCAGTCACTGGATAGCGGACTTTATAGCGGATACGCAGTATTTT. This gives the protein CASSHWIADFIADTQYF.

V gene TRBV7-2 combines with J gene TRBJ1-4, with D maybe TRBD1 (5 bases). The V gene's germline CDR1 is SGHTA and CDR2 FQGNSA. The CDR3 extends over 14 amino acids. The ends were cut back, 5 bases at V and 8 bases at J, with 15 bases in the middle. CDR3: CASSPGQGPEKLFF. CDR3 DNA sequence: TGTGCCAGCAGCCCTGGACAAGGTCCGGAAAAACTGTTTTTT.

V is TRBV28 and J is TRBJ2-2; D remains ambiguous. This CDR3 has 15 amino acids. From germline, CDR1 is MDHEN and CDR2 SYDVKM. The germline V and J ends were trimmed by 8 bases and 4 bases, with 17 bases remaining between them. The CDR3 region has the DNA TGTGCCAGCGAAAAGGGCGTAGCTCGCACCGGGGAGCTGTTTTTT. Protein sequence: CASEKGVARTGELFF.

For the CDR3, the DNA is TGTGCCAGCAGCTTAGAGGTCCGGGTTTCGAGCTACACCTTC. Encoded protein: CASSLEVRVSSYTF. This chain joins TRBV11-2 and TRBJ1-2, with D uncertain. Germline lookup yields CDR1 SGHAT and CDR2 FQNNGV. V was pared by 0 bases and J by 9 bases, with 14 bases between. The CDR3 contains 14 residues.

The rearrangement uses TRBV15 and TRBJ2-1; D not certain. The V end was cut by 0 bases, the J end by 7 bases, with 4 bases between. The CDR3 extends over 12 amino acids. Per germline, CDR1 LNHNV and CDR2 YYDKDF (reference sequence). The CDR3 region is CATSRDWNEQFF. The DNA of the CDR3 is TGTGCCACCAGCAGAGACTGGAATGAGCAGTTCTTC.

The chain joins TRBV29-1 to TRBJ1-1, with D perhaps TRBD1 (5 bases). The length of the CDR3 is 16 residues. Germline CDR1 is SQVTM and CDR2 is ANQGSEA. The V gene lost 7 bases and the J gene lost 4 bases, with 25 bases spanning the gap. The CDR3 spells CSAKTGLRIVGTEAFF. The CDR3 nucleotides are TGCAGCGCCAAAACGGGACTCAGGATTGTGGGCACTGAAGCTTTCTTT.

V and J are TRBV29-1 and TRBJ2-1; TRBD1 aligns across 7 bases. The V segment lost 7 bases and the J segment 9 bases; nucleotides outside the gene matches: 3. Germline CDR1 SQVTM, CDR2 ANQGSEA. The CDR3 contains 10 residues. CDR3 in amino acids: CSAGQVEQFF. CDR3 coding DNA: TGCAGCGCCGGACAGGTTGAGCAGTTCTTC.

The chain joins TRBV25-1 to TRBJ1-1, with no clear D. Germline lookup yields CDR1 MGHDK and CDR2 SYGVNS. The CDR3 loop spans 15 amino acids. V was trimmed by 6 bases and J by 0 bases, leaving 14 bases between them. The CDR3 DNA reads as TGTGCCAGCAGCCCCTTTTTAGGAATGAACACTGAAGCTTTCTTT. It yields the protein CASSPFLGMNTEAFF.

This sequence joins TRBV2 and TRBJ2-5, with TRBD1 matching over 9 bases. Germline V gene lookup returns CDR1 SNHLY and CDR2 FYNNEI. V dropped 3 bases and J dropped 1; count of bases not matched to a gene: 6. This CDR3 comprises 16 residues. The CDR3 spells CASSDPDRGPQETQYF. CDR3 nucleotide sequence: TGTGCCAGCAGTGATCCGGACAGGGGACCCCAAGAGACCCAGTACTTC.

This chain links TRBV27 with TRBJ1-3, with a tentative D call TRBD1 (5 bases). The CDR3 is 14 amino acids. Germline loops: CDR1 MNHEY, CDR2 SMNVEV (reference sequence). The V end lost 0 bases, the J end lost 2 bases, and 5 bases lay between the germline ends. CDR3 nucleotide sequence: TGTGCCAGCAGTTTATCAGGGGCTGGAAACACCATATATTTT. This encodes CASSLSGAGNTIYF.

The V and J genes are TRBV29-1 and TRBJ1-1; D is uncertain. CDR1 and CDR2 from the germline V gene are SQVTM and ANQGSEA. The CDR3 length is 12 residues. The ends were cut back, 6 bases at V and 0 bases at J, with 8 bases in the middle. The CDR3 DNA reads as TGCAGCGTACCGACTTTGAACACTGAAGCTTTCTTT. Residues: CSVPTLNTEAFF.

This clone was picked up one time. The chain has TRBV10-3 and TRBJ2-3; 7 bases match TRBD2. Germline loops: CDR1 ENHRY, CDR2 SYGVKD. Germline trimming cut 3 bases from V and 1 base from J; bases unmatched to any gene: 10. CDR3 length equals 17 residues. CDR3 sequence reads: CAISERRTRERTDTQYF. The CDR3 DNA sequence: TGTGCCATCAGTGAACGACGGACTAGAGAACGCACAGATACGCAGTATTTT.

The gene calls are TRBV27 and TRBJ2-7, with D possibly TRBD2 on 6 matching bases. V was cut by 6 bases and J by 5 bases, with 20 bases left in between. The CDR3 runs 15 residues. CDR1 is MNHEY and CDR2 is SMNVEV in the germline V gene (reference sequence). The DNA for the CDR3 is TGTGCCAGCAGAATTGTGGGGGGATTCTGGAACGAGCAGTACTTC. This codes for CASRIVGGFWNEQYF.

This clone was picked up one time. The genes are TRBV29-1 and TRBJ2-7; D perhaps matches TRBD1 (6 bases). Trimming took off 4 bases at V and 6 bases at J, with 13 bases between the two ends. The CDR3 length is 12 residues. CDR1 and CDR2 from the germline V gene are SQVTM and ANQGSEA. CDR3 coding DNA: TGCAGCGTTGTTACGGGACACCCCGAGCAGTACTTC. Translated: CSVVTGHPEQYF.